A selection of T cell receptor beta chains follows, all from one sample in a study of post-analysis software for immune sequencing data. TCRdb reprocessed the PCR reads with MiXCR, giving one entry per CDR3 protein. The table includes about 460,000 distinct CDR3 sequences, roughly 45% detected once. The sample comprised blood. These receptors came from a girl aged 5 to 17 with multiple sclerosis. The CDR3 runs from the conserved cysteine through the conserved F or W. A D gene is named only where the DNA matches it firmly. Clone size is given for some rows only: seen once, a few or many times, or a class if the clone is expanded.

>TRBV4-2|TRBJ1-6|few|TRBD1
CASSQERDRGSPLHF
TGTGCCAGCAGCCAAGAACGGGACAGGGGGTCACCCCTCCACTTT
>TRBV4-1|TRBJ2-5|NA|TRBD2
CASSQGSSGSAETQYF
TGCGCCAGCAGCCAAGGGTCTAGCGGGAGTGCGGAGACCCAGTACTTC
>TRBV7-2|TRBJ2-3|NA|TRBD2
CASSLLAGASADTQYF
TGTGCCAGCAGCCTTTTAGCGGGAGCATCGGCAGATACGCAGTATTTT
>TRBV7-2|TRBJ2-5|few|NA
CASSLVVVETQYF
TGTGCCAGCAGCTTGGTGGTAGTAGAGACCCAGTACTTC
>TRBV9|TRBJ2-7|NA|NA
CASSVSSDRLYEQYF
TGTGCCAGCAGCGTCAGTTCTGACAGACTCTACGAGCAGTACTTC
>TRBV5-1|TRBJ2-4|NA|TRBD1
CASRLTFGTGEVQYF
TGCGCCAGCAGGCTTACCTTCGGGACAGGGGAGGTTCAGTACTTC
>TRBV6-5|TRBJ2-1|NA|TRBD2
CASSYGTSGEQFF
TGTGCCAGCAGTTACGGGACTAGCGGTGAGCAGTTCTTC
>TRBV29-1|TRBJ2-5|few|TRBD2
CSVGGTSAKTQYF
TGCAGCGTTGGAGGGACTAGCGCGAAGACCCAGTACTTC
>TRBV9|TRBJ2-7|few|TRBD1
CASSVETGGTYEQYF
TGTGCCAGCAGCGTTGAGACAGGGGGCACGTACGAGCAGTACTTC
>TRBV29-1|TRBJ2-7|NA|NA
CSVEDRVSATYEQYF
TGCAGCGTTGAAGATCGGGTTAGCGCTACCTACGAGCAGTACTTC
>TRBV28|TRBJ2-7|few|TRBD2
CASSQGLAGGLAYEQYF
TGTGCCAGCAGCCAGGGACTAGCGGGAGGGCTGGCCTACGAGCAGTACTTC
>TRBV12-3/TRBV12-4|TRBJ2-3|NA|TRBD2
CASSTHGAGASDTQYF
TGTGCCAGCAGCACCCATGGAGCGGGAGCTTCAGATACGCAGTATTTT
>TRBV20-1|TRBJ2-7|few|NA
CSAQRSYEQYF
TGCAGTGCCCAGCGCAGTTACGAGCAGTACTTC
>TRBV5-1|TRBJ1-5|NA|NA
CASSYGDGNQPQHF
TGCGCCAGCAGCTACGGGGACGGGAATCAGCCCCAGCATTTT
>TRBV6-2/TRBV6-3|TRBJ2-7|NA|NA
CASRAEGGTYEQYF
TGTGCCAGCAGAGCCGAGGGGGGAACCTACGAGCAGTACTTC
>TRBV5-1|TRBJ2-7|few|NA
CASSLSVSVEQYF
TGCGCCAGCAGCTTGTCAGTTTCGGTCGAGCAGTACTTC
>TRBV3-1|TRBJ2-7|NA|NA
CASCQYLGYEQYF
TGTGCCAGCTGCCAATATCTAGGATACGAGCAGTACTTC
>TRBV6-1|TRBJ1-1|once|NA
CASSEAHPGDTEAFF
TGTGCCAGCAGTGAAGCGCACCCTGGAGACACTGAAGCTTTCTTT
>TRBV3-1|TRBJ2-4|NA|NA
CASSQDGTPFGNIQYF
TGTGCCAGCAGCCAAGATGGGACTCCCTTCGGGAACATTCAGTACTTC
>TRBV5-1|TRBJ2-1|NA|TRBD1
CASSLLGQGVNEQFF
TGCGCCAGCAGCCTCCTAGGACAGGGGGTCAATGAGCAGTTCTTC
>TRBV11-2|TRBJ1-5|NA|NA
CASSTDGGGQPQHF
TGTGCCAGCAGCACGGACGGAGGAGGACAGCCCCAGCATTTT
>TRBV12-3/TRBV12-4|TRBJ2-2|NA|TRBD2
CASSPGTSGWTGELFF
TGTGCCAGCAGTCCTGGGACTAGCGGATGGACCGGGGAGCTGTTTTTT
>TRBV20-1|TRBJ2-7|few|TRBD1
CSARDSGTGQTSYEQYF
TGCAGTGCTAGAGATTCCGGGACAGGTCAAACGTCCTACGAGCAGTACTTC
>TRBV20-1|TRBJ1-2|NA|NA
CSARAVANYGYTF
TGCAGTGCTAGAGCGGTAGCTAACTATGGCTACACCTTC
>TRBV29-1|TRBJ2-7|few|NA
CSVKRPGPRATEQYF
TGCAGCGTTAAACGACCGGGCCCGAGGGCCACAGAGCAGTACTTC
>TRBV20-1|TRBJ1-5|NA|TRBD1
CSTPGRDSFSNQPQHF
TGCAGTACCCCTGGGCGGGACAGTTTTAGCAATCAGCCCCAGCATTTT
>TRBV11-2|TRBJ2-2|NA|TRBD2
CASRGLAETTGELFF
TGTGCCAGCAGGGGACTAGCGGAGACCACCGGGGAGCTGTTTTTT
>TRBV25-1|TRBJ2-4|NA|TRBD2
CASSEFGGVVYF
TGTGCCAGCAGTGAATTCGGGGGGGTGGTGTACTTC
>TRBV24-1|TRBJ2-2|few|NA
CATSIGLPRAGELFF
TGTGCCACCAGCATAGGACTCCCGAGGGCCGGGGAGCTGTTTTTT
>TRBV9|TRBJ2-7|NA|NA
CASSVGESYEQYF
TGTGCCAGCAGCGTAGGTGAATCCTACGAGCAGTACTTC
>TRBV6-5|TRBJ2-7|few|TRBD2
CASSYSISGSRFSYEQYF
TGTGCCAGCAGTTACTCGATTAGCGGGAGCCGTTTCTCCTACGAGCAGTACTTC
>TRBV5-6|TRBJ1-4|NA|NA
CASSLDSKGEKLFF
TGTGCCAGCAGCTTGGACTCGAAAGGCGAAAAACTGTTTTTT
>TRBV4-1|TRBJ2-1|NA|TRBD2
CASSQSTRELAPYNEQFF
TGCGCCAGCAGCCAATCTACCAGGGAACTAGCGCCTTACAATGAGCAGTTCTTC
>TRBV6-1|TRBJ1-2|NA|NA
CASEKWGGYTF
TGTGCCAGCGAGAAATGGGGAGGCTACACCTTC
>TRBV12-3/TRBV12-4|TRBJ1-2|few|TRBD1
CASSLASLRGRNGYTF
TGTGCCAGCAGTTTAGCGTCCTTGAGGGGGCGGAATGGCTACACCTTC
>TRBV28|TRBJ1-5|few|NA
CASSSGSQPQHF
TGTGCCAGCAGTTCTGGAAGTCAGCCCCAGCATTTT
>TRBV5-1|TRBJ1-3|NA|NA
CASSLGSRLGNTIYF
TGCGCCAGCAGCTTGGGGTCCAGGCTCGGAAACACCATATATTTT
>TRBV11-2|TRBJ2-7|NA|NA
CASSLGGGPLAYEQYF
TGTGCCAGCAGCTTAGGGGGCGGGCCGCTTGCCTACGAGCAGTACTTC
>TRBV20-1|TRBJ2-3|NA|NA
CSAISPQESSTDTQYF
TGCAGTGCCATTTCTCCACAGGAATCTAGCACAGATACGCAGTATTTT
>TRBV27|TRBJ1-1|NA|NA
CASSFGRGTEAFF
TGTGCCAGCAGTTTCGGCAGGGGCACTGAAGCTTTCTTT
>TRBV7-2|TRBJ2-1|NA|NA
CASSLIPYNEQFF
TGTGCCAGCAGCTTAATACCCTACAATGAGCAGTTCTTC
>TRBV20-1|TRBJ1-5|NA|NA
CSVRERSFRRVSISNQPQHF
TGCAGTGTTAGAGAAAGATCCTTTCGTAGGGTTTCCATTAGCAATCAGCCCCAGCATTTT
>TRBV20-1|TRBJ1-2|few|NA
CSARGSPGIYGYTF
TGCAGTGCTAGAGGAAGCCCAGGGATCTATGGCTACACCTTC
>TRBV29-1|TRBJ1-2|NA|NA
CSSFGGGNYDYTF
TGCAGCTCATTTGGCGGGGGTAACTATGACTACACCTTC
>TRBV28|TRBJ2-1|NA|NA
CASSLQGREQFF
TGTGCCAGCAGTTTACAGGGAAGGGAGCAGTTCTTC
>TRBV2|TRBJ2-1|NA|TRBD2
CASKQRGLTYNEQFF
TGTGCCAGCAAGCAGCGGGGTTTGACCTACAATGAGCAGTTCTTC
>TRBV7-8|TRBJ2-7|NA|NA
CASSSRGYYEQYF
TGTGCCAGCAGCTCCAGGGGCTACTACGAGCAGTACTTC
>TRBV5-5|TRBJ2-1|NA|NA
CASSSGPRDEQFF
TGTGCCAGCAGCTCGGGACCGAGAGATGAGCAGTTCTTC
>TRBV4-2|TRBJ2-1|few|TRBD1
CASSRFRDSNNEQFF
TGTGCCAGCAGCCGTTTCCGGGACAGCAACAATGAGCAGTTCTTC
>TRBV20-1|TRBJ2-1|few|TRBD1
CSARDRDRAYNEQFF
TGCAGTGCTAGAGACCGGGACAGAGCTTACAATGAGCAGTTCTTC
>TRBV12-3/TRBV12-4|TRBJ1-1|NA|NA
CASSLEVAEAFF
TGTGCCAGCAGTTTAGAGGTCGCTGAAGCTTTCTTT
>TRBV29-1|TRBJ2-2|few|TRBD2
CSVLPLTSANTGELFF
TGCAGCGTCCTTCCCCTTACTAGCGCGAACACCGGGGAGCTGTTTTTT
>TRBV29-1|TRBJ1-2|few|NA
CSAQDSPDFNYGYTF
TGCAGCGCCCAGGACAGCCCAGACTTTAACTATGGCTACACCTTC
>TRBV7-9|TRBJ2-7|NA|NA
CASSFESSYEQYF
TGCGCCAGCAGCTTCGAGAGCTCCTACGAGCAGTACTTC
>TRBV7-2|TRBJ2-3|few|NA
CASSSKRGEDDTQYF
TGTGCCAGCAGTTCCAAGAGGGGGGAGGACGATACGCAGTATTTT
>TRBV15|TRBJ2-1|few|NA
CATSRDSGYDNEQFF
TGTGCCACCAGCAGAGATAGTGGCTACGACAATGAGCAGTTCTTC
>TRBV3-1|TRBJ2-5|few|TRBD2
CASSRNPGGETQYF
TGTGCCAGCAGCCGTAACCCGGGGGGAGAGACCCAGTACTTC
>TRBV5-6|TRBJ2-5|few|NA
CASSLTGTTQYF
TGTGCCAGCAGCTTAACAGGGACGACCCAGTACTTC